The T cell receptor beta chain described here comes from a study of shared clonotypes between healthy human individuals. Looked up from germline, CDR1 is MGHRA and CDR2 is YSYEKL. With 1 base removed from V and 4 bases from J, the gap between germline ends came to 1 base. The CDR3 length is 12 residues. Broader study findings: In the sorted subsets, rarefaction showed sequencing was incomplete despite large depth.

Naivety among CD8 cells was defined by CD45RO negativity and positive CCR7 selection, thereby excluding terminally differentiated effector memory CD45RA+ cells. None of the donors, who were healthy HIV-negative adults, had recently had acute infections or vaccinations. Nashville, Tennessee was home to all donors, who were Caucasian adults. The repertoire was sequenced with immunoSEQ multiplex PCR; TCRdb's copy has only in-frame clones and lacks some. This table has some 2 million clones, about 95% appearing once. This clone showed up just a few times. The antigen is not known. The sample holds other DNA sequences that translate to the same CDR3.

The material sequenced was naive CD8+ T cells sorted from blood. The sequence was collected from a man aged 18 to 29 in good health. The genes are TRBV4-1 and TRBJ2-2; D is unresolved. As DNA, the CDR3 is TGCGCCAGCAGCCAAGTCACCGGGGAGCTGTTTTTT. Translation: CASSQVTGELFF.